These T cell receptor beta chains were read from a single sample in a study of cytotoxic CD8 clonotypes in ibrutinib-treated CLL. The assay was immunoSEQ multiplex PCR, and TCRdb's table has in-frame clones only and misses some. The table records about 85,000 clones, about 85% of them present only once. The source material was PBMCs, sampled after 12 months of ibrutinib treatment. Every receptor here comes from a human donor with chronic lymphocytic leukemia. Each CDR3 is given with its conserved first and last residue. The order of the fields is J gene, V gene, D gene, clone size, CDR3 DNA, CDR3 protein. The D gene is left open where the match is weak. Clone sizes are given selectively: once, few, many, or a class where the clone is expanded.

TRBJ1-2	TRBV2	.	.	TGTGCCAGCAGTGGAGGCAAGAACTATGGCTACACCTTC	CASSGGKNYGYTF
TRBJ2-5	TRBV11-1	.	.	TGTGCCAGCAGCTTAGGTGGTGGCGACAAGGACTTC	CASSLGGGDKDF
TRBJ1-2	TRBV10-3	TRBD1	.	TGTGCCACCGGACAGGGGTTGAGCTACACCTTC	CATGQGLSYTF
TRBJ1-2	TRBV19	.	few	TGTGCCAGTAGCCGGCGGGCAGATCGACCCTATGGCTACACCTTC	CASSRRADRPYGYTF
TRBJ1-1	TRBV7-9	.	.	TGTGCCAGCAGCTTAGCCGTGGGGGCCCCTGAAGCTTTCTTT	CASSLAVGAPEAFF
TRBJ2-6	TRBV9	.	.	TGTGCCAGCAGCGTAGGGCAGCCTGGGGCCAACGTCCTGACTTTC	CASSVGQPGANVLTF
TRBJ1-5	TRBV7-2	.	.	TGTGCCAGCAGCGCGCAGGCGGGGGCCCACAATCAGCCCCAGCATTTT	CASSAQAGAHNQPQHF
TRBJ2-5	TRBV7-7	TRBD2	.	TGTGCTAGCAGCTTAGGGGCCGGGGGGACCCAAGAGACCCAGTACTTC	CASSLGAGGTQETQYF
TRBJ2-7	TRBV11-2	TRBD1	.	TGTGCCAGCAGCCACGGAGGGGGACAGGGGGCGGCCGAGCAGTACTTC	CASSHGGGQGAAEQYF
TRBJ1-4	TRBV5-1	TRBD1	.	TGCGCCAGCAGCTTGTCCCGGGACAGTCCTAATGAAAAACTGTTTTTT	CASSLSRDSPNEKLFF
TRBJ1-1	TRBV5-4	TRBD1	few	TGTGCCAGCAGCTTGGACGCAGGGGGCGCTTTCTTT	CASSLDAGGAFF
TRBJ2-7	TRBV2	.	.	TGTGCCAGCAGTGAGCAGGACCAACCCTACGAGCAGTACTTC	CASSEQDQPYEQYF
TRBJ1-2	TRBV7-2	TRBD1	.	TGTGCCAGCAGCCCACAGGGGGCGCTGGGTGGCTACACCTTC	CASSPQGALGGYTF
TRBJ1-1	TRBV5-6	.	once	TGTGCCAGCAGCTTGGGGGAAAGCACTGAAGCTTTCTTT	CASSLGESTEAFF
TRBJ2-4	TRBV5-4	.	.	TGTGCCAGCAGCTTGGGTAGGGCAGAAAACATTCAGTACTTC	CASSLGRAENIQYF
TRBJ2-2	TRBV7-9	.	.	TGTGCCAGCAGGCAAGGCGGCACCGGGGAGCTGTTTTTT	CASRQGGTGELFF
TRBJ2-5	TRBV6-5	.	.	TGTGCCAGCAGTTACCGCCCCGGAGAGACCCAGTACTTC	CASSYRPGETQYF
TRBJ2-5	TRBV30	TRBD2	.	TGTGCCTGGGGACTAGCGGGGCCAGAGACCCAGTACTTC	CAWGLAGPETQYF
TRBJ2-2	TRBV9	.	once	TGTGCCAGCAGCTCGCTGCCTGATCCCACCGGGGAGCTGTTTTTT	CASSSLPDPTGELFF